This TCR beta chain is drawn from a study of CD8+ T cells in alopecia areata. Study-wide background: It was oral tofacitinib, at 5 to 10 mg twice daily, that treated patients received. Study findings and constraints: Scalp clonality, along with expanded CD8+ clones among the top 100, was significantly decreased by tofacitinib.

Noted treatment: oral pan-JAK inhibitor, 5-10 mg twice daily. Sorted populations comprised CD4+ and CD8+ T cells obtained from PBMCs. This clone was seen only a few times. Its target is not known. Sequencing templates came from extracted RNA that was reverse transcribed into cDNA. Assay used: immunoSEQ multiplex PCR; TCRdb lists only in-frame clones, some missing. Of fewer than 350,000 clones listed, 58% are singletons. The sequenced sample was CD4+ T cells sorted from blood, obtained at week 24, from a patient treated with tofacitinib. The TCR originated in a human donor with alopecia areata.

The CDR3 spells CASSPPGAGRGNEQFF. The CDR3 region has the DNA TGTGCCAGCAGCCCCCCAGGAGCGGGGAGAGGGAATGAGCAGTTCTTC. The chain combines TRBV7-2 with TRBJ2-1; TRBD2 matches 7 bases. The CDR3 loop spans 16 amino acids. With 5 bases clipped from V and 7 bases from J, the junction kept 14 bases outside the gene matches. Germline CDR1 and CDR2: SGHTA and FQGNSA.